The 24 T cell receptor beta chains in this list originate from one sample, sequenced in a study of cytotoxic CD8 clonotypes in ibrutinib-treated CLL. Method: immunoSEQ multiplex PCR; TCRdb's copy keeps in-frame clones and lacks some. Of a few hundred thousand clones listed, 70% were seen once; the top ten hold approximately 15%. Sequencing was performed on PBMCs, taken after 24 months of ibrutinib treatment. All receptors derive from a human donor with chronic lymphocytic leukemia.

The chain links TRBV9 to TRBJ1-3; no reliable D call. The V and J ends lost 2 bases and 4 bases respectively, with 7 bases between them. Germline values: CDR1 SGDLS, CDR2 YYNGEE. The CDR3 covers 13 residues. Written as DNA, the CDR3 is TGTGCCAGCAGCGTTGATGGAGGAAACACCATATATTTT. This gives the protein CASSVDGGNTIYF.

The CDR3 coding sequence is TGCGCCAGCAGCTTGGTAGGGGGCGGTCAAGAGACCCAGTACTTC. Its translation is CASSLVGGGQETQYF. This chain links TRBV5-1 with TRBJ2-5, with TRBD1 matching over 7 bases. Germline lookup yields CDR1 SGHRS and CDR2 YFSETQ. The junction had 4 bases not matched to a gene; V was cut back by 0 bases and J by 2 bases. This CDR3 is built from 15 residues.

CDR3 region: CAISDNSPAFF. Written as DNA, the CDR3 is TGTGCCATCAGTGACAATTCGCCCGCTTTCTTT. J is TRBJ1-1 and V is TRBV10-3; no clear D. From germline, CDR1 is ENHRY and CDR2 SYGVKD. This CDR3 has 11 residues. Trimming stripped 3 bases from V and 11 bases from J, with 10 bases between.

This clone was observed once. In DNA, the CDR3 is TGTGCCAGCAGCCGACAGGGATCACCCAACACTGAAGCTTTCTTT. Its protein is CASSRQGSPNTEAFF. The genes are TRBV6-5 and TRBJ1-1; 7 bases are a match to TRBD1. The CDR3 is made up of 15 amino acids. Germline V lookup: CDR1 MNHEY, CDR2 SVGAGI. V lost 6 bases, J lost 2 bases, and 9 bases stayed unmatched.

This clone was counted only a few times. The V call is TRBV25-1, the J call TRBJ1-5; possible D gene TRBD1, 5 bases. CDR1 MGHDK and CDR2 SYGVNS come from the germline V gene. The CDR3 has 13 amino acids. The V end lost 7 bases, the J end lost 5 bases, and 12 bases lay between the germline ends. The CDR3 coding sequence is TGTGCCAGCACCGGGGGGTTACATCAGCCCCAGCATTTT. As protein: CASTGGLHQPQHF.

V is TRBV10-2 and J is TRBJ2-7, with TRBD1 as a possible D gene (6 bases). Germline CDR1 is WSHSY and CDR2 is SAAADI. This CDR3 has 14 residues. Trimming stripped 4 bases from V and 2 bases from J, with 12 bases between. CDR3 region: CASSVSGTPYEQYF. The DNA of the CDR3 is TGCGCCAGCAGTGTGTCGGGGACACCCTACGAGCAGTACTTC.

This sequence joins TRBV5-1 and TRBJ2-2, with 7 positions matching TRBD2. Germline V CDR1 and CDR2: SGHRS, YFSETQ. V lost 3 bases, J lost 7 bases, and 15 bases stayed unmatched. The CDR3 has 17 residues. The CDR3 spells CASSSIRPSGGDGELFF. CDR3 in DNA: TGCGCCAGCAGCTCCATAAGACCTAGCGGAGGCGACGGGGAGCTGTTTTTT.

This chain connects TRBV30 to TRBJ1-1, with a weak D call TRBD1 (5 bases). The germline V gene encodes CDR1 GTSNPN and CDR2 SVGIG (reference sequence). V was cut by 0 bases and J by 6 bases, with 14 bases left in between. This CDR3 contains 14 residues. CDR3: CAWSVLRGTAEAFF. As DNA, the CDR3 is TGTGCCTGGAGTGTACTAAGGGGAACGGCTGAAGCTTTCTTT.

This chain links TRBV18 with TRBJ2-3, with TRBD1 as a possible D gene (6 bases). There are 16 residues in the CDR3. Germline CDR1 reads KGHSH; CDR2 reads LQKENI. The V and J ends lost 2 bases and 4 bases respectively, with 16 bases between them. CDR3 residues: CASSPGKAGVADTQYF. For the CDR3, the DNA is TGTGCCAGCTCACCAGGCAAGGCAGGGGTGGCAGATACGCAGTATTTT. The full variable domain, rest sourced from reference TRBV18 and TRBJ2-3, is NAGVMQNPRHLVRRRGQEARLRCSPMKGHSHVYWYRQLPEEGLKFMVYLQKENIIDESGMPKERFSAEFPKEGPSILRIQQVVRGDSAAYFCASSPGKAGVADTQYFGPGTRLTVL.

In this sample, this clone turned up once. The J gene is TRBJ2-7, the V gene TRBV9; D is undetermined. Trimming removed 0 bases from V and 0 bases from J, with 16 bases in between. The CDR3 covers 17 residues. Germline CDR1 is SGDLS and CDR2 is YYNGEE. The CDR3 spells CASSVVIPEAASYEQYF. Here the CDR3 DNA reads TGTGCCAGCAGCGTAGTGATTCCCGAGGCTGCCTCCTACGAGCAGTACTTC. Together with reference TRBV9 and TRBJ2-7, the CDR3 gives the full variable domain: DSGVTQTPKHLITATGQRVTLRCSPRSGDLSVYWYQQSLDQGLQFLIQYYNGEERAKGNILERFSAQQFPDLHSELNLSSLELGDSALYFCASSVVIPEAASYEQYFGPGTRLTVT.

Here the CDR3 reads CASSFGGQVTDTQYF. The CDR3 nucleotides read TGTGCCAGCAGCTTCGGGGGACAAGTCACAGATACGCAGTATTTT. The chain couples TRBV7-3 to TRBJ2-3, with D perhaps assigned TRBD1 or TRBD2 (6 bases each). Trimming cost V 3 bases and J 2 bases, with 12 bases left between them. This CDR3 contains 15 residues. Germline CDR1 and CDR2: SGHTA and FQGTGA.

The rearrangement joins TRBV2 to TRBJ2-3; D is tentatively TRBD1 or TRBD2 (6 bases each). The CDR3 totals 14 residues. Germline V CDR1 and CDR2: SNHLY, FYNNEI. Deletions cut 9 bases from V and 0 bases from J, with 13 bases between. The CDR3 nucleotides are TGTGCCAGAGGGGGGATCCAGAGCACAGATACGCAGTATTTT. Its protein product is CARGGIQSTDTQYF.

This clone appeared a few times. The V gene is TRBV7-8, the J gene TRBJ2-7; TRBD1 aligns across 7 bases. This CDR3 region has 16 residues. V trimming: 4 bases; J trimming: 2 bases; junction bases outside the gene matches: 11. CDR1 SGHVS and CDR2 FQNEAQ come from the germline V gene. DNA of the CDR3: TGTGCCAGCAGCTCATTTACGGGACAGTCCGCCTACGAGCAGTACTTC. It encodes CASSSFTGQSAYEQYF.

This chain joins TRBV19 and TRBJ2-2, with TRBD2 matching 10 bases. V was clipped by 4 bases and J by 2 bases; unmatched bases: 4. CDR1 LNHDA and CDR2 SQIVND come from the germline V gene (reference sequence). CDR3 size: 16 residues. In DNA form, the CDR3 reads TGTGCCAGTAGTACCGGGACTAGCGAAAACACCGGGGAGCTGTTTTTT. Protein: CASSTGTSENTGELFF.

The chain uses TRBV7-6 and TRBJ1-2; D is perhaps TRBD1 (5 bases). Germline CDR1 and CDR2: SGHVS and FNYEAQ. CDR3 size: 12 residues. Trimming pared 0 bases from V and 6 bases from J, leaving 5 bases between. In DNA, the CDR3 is TGTGCCAGCAGCTTAGCAGGGGATGGCTACACCTTC. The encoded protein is CASSLAGDGYTF.

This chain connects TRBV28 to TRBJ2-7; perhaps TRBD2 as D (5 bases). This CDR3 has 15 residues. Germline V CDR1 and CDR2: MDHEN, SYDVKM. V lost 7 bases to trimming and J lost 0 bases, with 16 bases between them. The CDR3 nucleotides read TGTGCCAGCAAGACACTCCCTACTAGCTCCTACGAGCAGTACTTC. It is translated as CASKTLPTSSYEQYF. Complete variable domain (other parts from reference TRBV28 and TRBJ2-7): DVKVTQSSRYLVKRTGEKVFLECVQDMDHENMFWYRQDPGLGLRLIYFSYDVKMKEKGDIPEGYSVSREKKERFSLILESASTNQTSMYLCASKTLPTSSYEQYFGPGTRLTVT.

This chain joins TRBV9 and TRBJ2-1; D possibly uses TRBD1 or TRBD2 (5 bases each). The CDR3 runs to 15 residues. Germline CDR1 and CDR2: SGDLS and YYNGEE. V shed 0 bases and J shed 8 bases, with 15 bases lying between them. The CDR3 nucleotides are TGTGCCAGCAGCGTAGCCTCGTGGAGAGGGGATGAGCAGTTCTTC. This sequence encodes CASSVASWRGDEQFF.

This CDR3 reads CASSWHRGPGELFF. As DNA, the CDR3 is TGTGCCAGCAGTTGGCACAGGGGCCCCGGGGAGCTGTTTTTT. The gene calls are TRBV6-5 and TRBJ2-2; 7 bases fit TRBD1. There are 14 residues in the CDR3. The V segment lost 4 bases and the J segment 6 bases; nucleotides outside the gene matches: 5. The V gene's germline CDR1 is MNHEY and CDR2 SVGAGI.

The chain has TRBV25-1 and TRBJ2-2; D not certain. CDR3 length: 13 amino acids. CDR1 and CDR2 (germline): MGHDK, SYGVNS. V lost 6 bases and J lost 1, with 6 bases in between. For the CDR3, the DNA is TGTGCCAGCAGGGAGTGGAACACCGGGGAGCTGTTTTTT. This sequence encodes CASREWNTGELFF.

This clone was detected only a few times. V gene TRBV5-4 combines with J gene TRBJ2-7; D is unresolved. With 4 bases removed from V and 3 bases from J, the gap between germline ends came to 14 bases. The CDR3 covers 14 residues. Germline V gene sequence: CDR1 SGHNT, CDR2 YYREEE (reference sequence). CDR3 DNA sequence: TGTGCCAGCAGCCCGGACCTGCACCACTACGAGCAGTACTTC. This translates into CASSPDLHHYEQYF.

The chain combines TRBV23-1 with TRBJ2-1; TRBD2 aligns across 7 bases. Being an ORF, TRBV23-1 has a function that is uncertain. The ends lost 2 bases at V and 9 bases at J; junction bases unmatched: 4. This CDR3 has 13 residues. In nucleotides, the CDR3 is TGCGCCAGCAGTCAAATCACTAGCGCTGAGCAGTTCTTC. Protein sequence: CASSQITSAEQFF.

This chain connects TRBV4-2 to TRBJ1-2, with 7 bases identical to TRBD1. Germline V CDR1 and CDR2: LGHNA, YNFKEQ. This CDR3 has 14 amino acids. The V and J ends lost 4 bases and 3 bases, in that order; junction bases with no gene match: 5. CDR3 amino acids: CASSLRQGDYGYTF. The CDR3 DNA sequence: TGTGCCAGCAGCCTCCGACAGGGCGACTATGGCTACACCTTC.

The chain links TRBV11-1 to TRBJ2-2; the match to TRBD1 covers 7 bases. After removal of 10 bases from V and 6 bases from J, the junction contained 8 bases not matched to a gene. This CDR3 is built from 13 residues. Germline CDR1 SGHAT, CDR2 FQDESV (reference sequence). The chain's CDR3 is CATTDRDPGELFF. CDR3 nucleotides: TGTGCCACCACAGACAGGGATCCCGGGGAGCTGTTTTTT.

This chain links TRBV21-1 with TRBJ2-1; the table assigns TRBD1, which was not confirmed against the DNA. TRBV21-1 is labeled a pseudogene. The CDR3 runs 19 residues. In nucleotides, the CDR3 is TGTGCCAGCAGCCATATCGTCCCGGGACAGGTTAAGAGTTACAATGAGCAGTTCTTC. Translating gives CASSHIVPGQVKSYNEQFF.